The TCR beta chain described here comes from a study of blood T cell repertoires in COVID-19 (TCRdb year 2020). At the level of the whole study: Samples covering the acute and convalescent phases of COVID-19 were provided by collaborators in the United States, Italy and Spain. The material from the prospective study consisted of cDNA or gDNA derived from T cells, B-cell-depleted T cells, or PBMCs. The sample metadata nearly always contained a de-identified subject ID, COVID-19 status, age in years and sex. The repertoires were made available in a free public database intended to serve as a resource for research on the immune response to SARS-CoV-2. The samples were drawn from the first 160 participants of the ongoing ImmuneRACE study and from 950 to 1,500 subjects provided by 6 global collaborators. The dataset comprised deeply sampled blood TCRbeta repertoires from subjects exposed to, actively infected with, or recovered from COVID-19. Where available, HLA class I and class II types were taken from metadata supplied by the sample provider and were not determined by assay-based typing.

Collaborating institutions collected whole blood in K2EDTA tubes following their own protocols. Collaborator samples were shipped for TCRbeta analysis as frozen whole blood, isolated PBMCs, or DNA extracted from either sample type. The paper as a whole reports these results and caveats: The amount of clinical and demographic metadata varied by source and participant and was provided uncurated.

The immunoSEQ Assay, a bias-controlled multiplex PCR, was used to amplify TCRbeta CDR3 regions from genomic DNA. On the study's bioinformatics: The number of nucleated cells in each sample was estimated from the amplification of reference gene primers within the assay. Sequence reads were collapsed and filtered to measure the absolute abundance of every unique TCRbeta CDR3 rearrangement. Productive Simpson clonality was computed per sample as the square root of Simpson's diversity index over productive rearrangements. As stored in TCRdb, this immuneACCESS dataset retains in-frame rearrangements with V and J assigned. A fraction of the clones does not appear; measured against another copy, unresolved V genes explain less than half of the discrepancy, and the remainder lacks a known reason. Clone size and the V and J calls come from that table; the DNA yielded D and trimming. The sample data list 470,000 or so clones, and around nine tenths of these were observed just once. In total, the top ten clones hold roughly 4% of the sample.

Note on this clone: The antigen it recognizes is unknown. No base-level quality is on record; no much larger clone is a single base apart.

There are 14 amino acids in the CDR3, from cysteine to phenylalanine inclusive. Just the 42-base CDR3 DNA is kept, in frame starting at base 1. The junction shows trimming of 2 bases on V and 6 bases on J, plus 14 bases between the germline ends. Per the germline V gene, MDHEN is the CDR1 and SYDVKM is the CDR2. The chain is assembled from TRBV28 and TRBJ2-7; no D gene call is confident. The sample comprised peripheral blood. The sequence was collected from a woman aged 25 to 39 with acute or convalescent COVID-19. The CDR3 region has the sequence CASSLGLFGTEQYF. Read as DNA, the sequence is TGTGCCAGCAGTTTAGGGCTGTTTGGAACCGAGCAGTACTTC.